This T cell receptor beta chain was captured by sequencing in a study of regulatory T cells in long-lasting Graves disease. Building the TCR beta libraries relied on iRepertoire HTBI primers, and CDR3 regions underwent Arm-PCR. In TCRdb, the multiplex PCR reads were re-called with MiXCR into one record per CDR3 protein. The sample lists 420,000 or so distinct CDR3 sequences, around 15% occurring once. J gave up 5 bases and V 6 bases, and 7 bases lay outside the gene matches. Germline V gene lookup returns CDR1 MNHNS and CDR2 SASEGT. CDR3 size: 15 residues. Described time point: newly diagnosed GD, antithyroid drugs for less than 3 months. Extracted PBMC RNA gave rise to the TCR library. These same data were also listed under a study on T cells in Graves' hyperthyroidism and ophthalmopathy.

The receptor's source is a woman between 18 and 29 years old with Graves disease. This chain links TRBV6-1 with TRBJ2-7; 13 bases are a match to TRBD2. The sample was peripheral blood mononuclear cells (PBMCs), taken at new diagnosis, from a patient treated with antithyroid drugs. The CDR3 DNA reads as TGTGCCAGCAGCCTACTAGCGGGAGGGAAGAACGAGCAGTACTTC. Amino acids: CASSLLAGGKNEQYF.